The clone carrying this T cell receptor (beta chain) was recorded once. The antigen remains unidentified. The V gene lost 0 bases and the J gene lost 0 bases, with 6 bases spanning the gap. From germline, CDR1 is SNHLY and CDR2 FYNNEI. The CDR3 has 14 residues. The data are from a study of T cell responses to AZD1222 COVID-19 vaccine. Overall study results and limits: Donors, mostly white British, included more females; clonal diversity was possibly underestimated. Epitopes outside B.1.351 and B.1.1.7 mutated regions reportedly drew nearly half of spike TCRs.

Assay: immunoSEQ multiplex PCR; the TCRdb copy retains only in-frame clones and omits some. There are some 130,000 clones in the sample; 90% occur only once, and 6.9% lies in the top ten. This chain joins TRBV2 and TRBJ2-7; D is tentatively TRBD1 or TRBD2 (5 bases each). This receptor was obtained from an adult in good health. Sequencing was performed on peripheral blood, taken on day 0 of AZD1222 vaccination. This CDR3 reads CASSEAGTSYEQYF. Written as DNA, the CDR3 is TGTGCCAGCAGTGAAGCGGGGACCTCCTACGAGCAGTACTTC.